Below, 8 T cell receptor beta chains from the same sample are listed, as sequenced in a study of PD-L1 blockade in urothelial cancer. Clones were sequenced by immunoSEQ multiplex PCR, and TCRdb holds only the in-frame ones, with some missing. The sample lists around 50,000 clones; around nine tenths were seen once. The sample's time point: peripheral blood 6 weeks after treatment start. Sequencing used PBMCs, obtained around atezolizumab (anti-PD-L1) treatment. These receptors were taken from a man in his 60s with urothelial cancer.

The chain has TRBV7-2 and TRBJ2-5; D unclear. The CDR3 runs 16 residues. The germline V gene has CDR1 SGHTA and CDR2 FQGNSA. Trimming removed 5 bases at V and 1 base at J, with 17 bases between. The DNA for the CDR3 is TGTGCCAGCAGCCTCTCGGCGAGCGCCCCCCAAGAGACCCAGTACTTC. Residues: CASSLSASAPQETQYF. The full variable domain, its missing parts supplied by reference TRBV7-2 and TRBJ2-5, is GAGVSQSPSNKVTEKGKDVELRCDPISGHTALYWYRQSLGQGLEFLIYFQGNSAPDKSGLPSDRFSAERTGGSVSTLTIQRTQQEDSAVYLCASSLSASAPQETQYFGPGTRLLVL.

V and J are TRBV28 and TRBJ2-3; TRBD2 matches at 7 bases. Losses at the gene ends were 7 bases for V and 4 bases for J; bases not matched to a gene: 14. Germline loops: CDR1 MDHEN, CDR2 SYDVKM. The CDR3 is made up of 16 amino acids. CDR3 DNA sequence: TGTGCCAGCATCTCGGGAGGCCTCCATACCGCAGATACGCAGTATTTT. Its translation is CASISGGLHTADTQYF.

The rearrangement uses TRBV2 and TRBJ2-7; D is perhaps TRBD2 (5 bases). Germline V CDR1 and CDR2: SNHLY, FYNNEI. V lost 3 bases, J lost 0 bases, and 9 bases lay in between. CDR3 size: 14 residues. The CDR3 DNA reads as TGTGCCAGCAGTGAGGAGGCAATCTCCTACGAGCAGTACTTC. Residues: CASSEEAISYEQYF. The full variable domain, its missing parts supplied by reference TRBV2 and TRBJ2-7, is EPEVTQTPSHQVTQMGQEVILRCVPISNHLYFYWYRQILGQKVEFLVSFYNNEISEKSEIFDDQFSVERPDGSNFTLKIRSTKLEDSAMYFCASSEEAISYEQYFGPGTRLTVT.

The rearrangement uses TRBV4-3 and TRBJ2-1; 12 nucleotides align to TRBD2. The CDR3 extends over 18 amino acids. Germline V CDR1 and CDR2: LGHNA, YSLEER. V shed 0 bases and J 2 bases; nucleotides not matched to a gene: 5. The CDR3 is CASSQDPLAGGTYNEQFF. In DNA, the CDR3 is TGCGCCAGCAGCCAAGATCCCCTAGCGGGAGGGACCTACAATGAGCAGTTCTTC.

V is TRBV5-8 and J is TRBJ2-5, with 7 bases fitting TRBD1. CDR1 and CDR2 (germline): SGHTS, YDEGEE. Losses at the gene ends were 1 base for V and 6 bases for J; bases not matched to a gene: 6. The CDR3 totals 14 residues. The CDR3 DNA reads as TGTGCCAGCAGCTTGACAGGGGATGGGCAGACCCAGTACTTC. It encodes CASSLTGDGQTQYF.

This chain joins TRBV7-8 and TRBJ2-3, with TRBD2 matching over 10 bases. The V and J ends lost 5 bases and 6 bases, in that order; junction bases with no gene match: 5. The CDR3 is 14 amino acids. Germline assignment: CDR1 SGHVS and CDR2 FQNEAQ. CDR3 nucleotides: TGTGCCAGCAGCAATAGCGGGGGGCGGGATACGCAGTATTTT. It codes for CASSNSGGRDTQYF.

V and J are TRBV7-9 and TRBJ2-1; TRBD2 might be the D (6 bases). The CDR3 consists of 12 residues. Germline CDR1 SEHNR, CDR2 FQNEAQ (reference sequence). The ends were cut back, 5 bases at V and 11 bases at J, with 13 bases in the middle. The CDR3 DNA is TGTGCCAGCAGCAATCCGGAGGGCCAGCAGTTCTTC. This gives the protein CASSNPEGQQFF.

This clone has just one count. The chain is built from TRBV29-1 and TRBJ1-2; D may be TRBD1 (6 bases). V dropped 4 bases and J dropped 4 bases, with 19 bases sitting between them. This CDR3 spans 15 amino acids. Germline V gives CDR1 SQVTM, CDR2 ANQGSEA. The CDR3, as DNA: TGCAGCGTTGTTGGGGGGGCCGGCGGGCTCTATGGCTACACCTTC. Its protein product is CSVVGGAGGLYGYTF. The entire variable domain, with the rest obtained from reference TRBV29-1 and TRBJ1-2, is as follows: SAVISQKPSRDICQRGTSLTIQCQVDSQVTMMFWYRQQPGQSLTLIATANQGSEATYESGFVIDKFPISRPNLTFSTLTVSNMSPEDSSIYLCSVVGGAGGLYGYTFGSGTRLTVV.